A single sample is the source of the 17 T cell receptor beta chains below, sequenced in a study of PD-L1 blockade in urothelial cancer. The protocol was immunoSEQ multiplex PCR, while the TCRdb copy is restricted to in-frame clones and leaves out a portion. Of 25,000 to 30,000 clones listed, 70% to 90% are singletons. Sequencing was performed on PBMCs, taken around atezolizumab (anti-PD-L1) treatment. The receptors derive from a man aged 45 to 65 with urothelial cancer.

V gene TRBV2 combines with J gene TRBJ2-7; D gene unclear. Germline V CDR1 and CDR2: SNHLY, FYNNEI. CDR3 length: 11 residues. Trimming cost V 6 bases and J 0 bases, with 3 bases left between them. The CDR3 nucleotides read TGTGCCAGCAGCCGCTCCTACGAGCAGTACTTC. Translation gives CASSRSYEQYF.

The gene calls are TRBV25-1 and TRBJ1-6, with D perhaps TRBD1 (5 bases). Germline loops: CDR1 MGHDK, CDR2 SYGVNS. Trimming pared 4 bases from V and 7 bases from J, leaving 14 bases between. The CDR3 has 15 residues. Written as DNA, the CDR3 is TGTGCCAGCAGTGGGACCGGGACTTTCAATTCACCCCTCCACTTT. Translation: CASSGTGTFNSPLHF.

The V gene is TRBV4-1, the J gene TRBJ1-5; maybe TRBD1 (5 bases). Germline CDR1 and CDR2: MGHRA and YSYEKL. The germline V and J ends were trimmed by 2 bases and 6 bases, with 17 bases remaining between them. This CDR3 contains 16 residues. The CDR3 DNA is TGCGCCAGCAGCCAACCCCGGGAGGGGAAGGGTCAGCCCCAGCATTTT. Protein: CASSQPREGKGQPQHF.

This clone was recorded a few times. CDR3 sequence: CASSPVGSADTQYF. The DNA of the CDR3 is TGTGCCAGCAGCCCAGTTGGGAGCGCAGATACGCAGTATTTT. The J gene is TRBJ2-3, the V gene TRBV6-1, with a tentative D call TRBD2 (5 bases). The V and J ends lost 6 bases and 4 bases respectively, with 14 bases between them. Looked up from germline, CDR1 is MNHNS and CDR2 is SASEGT. The CDR3 is 14 amino acids.

The gene calls are TRBV6-1 and TRBJ1-5; 9 bases line up with TRBD1. The CDR3 spans 16 residues. The V segment lost 0 bases and the J segment 4 bases; nucleotides outside the gene matches: 4. Germline V gene data show CDR1 as MNHNS and CDR2 as SASEGT. The CDR3: CASSEAGTGRNQPQHF. CDR3 bases: TGTGCCAGCAGTGAAGCAGGGACAGGGCGGAATCAGCCCCAGCATTTT.

The chain has TRBV6-1 and TRBJ2-7; D is uncertain. The germline CDR1 and CDR2 sequences are MNHNS and SASEGT. V lost 1 base and J 2 bases, leaving 3 bases between the germline ends. The CDR3 is made up of 12 amino acids. CDR3 coding DNA: TGTGCCAGCAGTGAAGAGCCCTACGAGCAGTACTTC. This codes for CASSEEPYEQYF.

The chain employs TRBV23-1 and TRBJ2-3; 8 bases are shared with TRBD1. TRBV23-1 is an open reading frame, and its role is uncertain. The CDR3 is 15 amino acids. Trimming removed 2 bases from V and 2 bases from J; junction bases left unmatched: 3. This chain's CDR3 is CASSQPGQVTDTQYF. The CDR3 DNA sequence: TGCGCCAGCAGTCAACCGGGACAGGTCACAGATACGCAGTATTTT.

The V and J genes are TRBV21-1 and TRBJ2-5; TRBD2 is the table's D call, not checked against the DNA. TRBV21-1 is marked as a pseudogene. This CDR3 is built from 15 residues. The CDR3: CASSKVGGEFETQYF. CDR3 sequence (DNA): TGTGCCAGCAGCAAAGTAGGGGGGGAGTTCGAGACCCAGTACTTC.

The J gene is TRBJ2-3, the V gene TRBV2; 11 bases match TRBD2. The CDR3 sequence is 16 residues long. V lost 3 bases and J lost 6; bases outside the gene matches: 8. Germline lookup yields CDR1 SNHLY and CDR2 FYNNEI. The CDR3 nucleotides read TGTGCCAGCAGTGATACTTTAGCGGGGGGGCGGGATACGCAGTATTTT. Translation: CASSDTLAGGRDTQYF.

This chain uses TRBV2 with TRBJ2-7; tentatively, D is TRBD2 (5 bases). Trimming left V 8 bases short and J 5 bases short, with 10 bases between. CDR3 size: 11 residues. From germline, CDR1 is SNHLY and CDR2 FYNNEI. The CDR3 sequence is CASGRRDEQYF. The DNA of the CDR3 is TGTGCCAGCGGGAGAAGGGACGAGCAGTACTTC.

The gene calls are TRBV18 and TRBJ2-3; 8 bases fit TRBD1. Trimming took 3 bases from V and 5 from J; bases not matched to a gene: 13. This CDR3 is built from 17 residues. The V gene's germline CDR1 is KGHSH and CDR2 LQKENI. For the CDR3, the DNA is TGTGCCAGCTCACCCATAGAGGGAGGACAGGGCCGAGATACGCAGTATTTT. Translation: CASSPIEGGQGRDTQYF.

There are a few counts of this clone. The genes are TRBV11-3 and TRBJ2-1; possibly TRBD1 for D (6 bases). V shed 3 bases and J shed 0 bases, with 9 bases lying between them. CDR3 length: 15 residues. In germline, CDR1 is SGHNT, CDR2 YENEEA. The CDR3 reads CASSFGQSSYNEQFF. The CDR3 nucleotides read TGTGCCAGCAGCTTCGGACAGAGCTCCTACAATGAGCAGTTCTTC.

The chain uses TRBV9 and TRBJ2-1; 12 bases map to TRBD2. With V trimmed by 4 bases and J by 0 bases, 17 bases remained unmatched. The CDR3 runs to 21 residues. CDR1 and CDR2 (germline): SGDLS, YYNGEE. The DNA of the CDR3 is TGTGCCAGCAGCCCTCCCGACGGGGGAACTAGCGGGAGGATCTCCTACAATGAGCAGTTCTTC. Its protein is CASSPPDGGTSGRISYNEQFF.

V and J are TRBV18 and TRBJ2-7; TRBD2 might be the D (7 bases). CDR3 length: 17 amino acids. Germline values: CDR1 KGHSH, CDR2 LQKENI. V was pared by 3 bases and J by 6 bases, with 24 bases between. The CDR3: CASSPQGWFGRSIEQYF. CDR3 coding DNA: TGTGCCAGCTCACCCCAGGGGTGGTTCGGGAGGTCTATCGAGCAGTACTTC.

In nucleotides, the CDR3 is TGTGCCAGCAGCTATCTCGGGACAGGGAGTGGAAACACCATATATTTT. Protein: CASSYLGTGSGNTIYF. The J gene is TRBJ1-3, the V gene TRBV5-6; 9 bases fit TRBD1. This CDR3 region has 16 residues. Trimming at V came to 3 bases and at J to 3 bases, leaving 7 bases not matched to a gene. Germline CDR1 reads SGHDT; CDR2 reads YYEEEE. Full variable domain (missing parts from reference TRBV5-6 and TRBJ1-3): DAGVTQSPTHLIKTRGQQVTLRCSPKSGHDTVSWYQQALGQGPQFIFQYYEEEERQRGNFPDRFSGHQFPNYSSELNVNALLLGDSALYLCASSYLGTGSGNTIYFGEGSWLTVV.

The chain uses TRBV6-1 and TRBJ1-6, with D perhaps TRBD1 (6 bases). The V and J ends lost 7 bases and 6 bases respectively, with 10 bases between them. The length of the CDR3 is 13 residues. Germline V CDR1 and CDR2: MNHNS, SASEGT. In DNA, the CDR3 is TGTGCCAGCACCGGGACAATTAATTCACCCCTCCACTTT. This translates into CASTGTINSPLHF.

The rearrangement joins TRBV19 to TRBJ1-2; possibly TRBD1 for D (5 bases). Germline values: CDR1 LNHDA, CDR2 SQIVND (reference sequence). V lost 3 bases and J 8 bases, leaving 13 bases between the germline ends. The CDR3 length is 13 residues. The CDR3 DNA sequence: TGTGCCAGTAGTATCCGGGGAGGGGAAGGCTACACCTTC. This sequence encodes CASSIRGGEGYTF.